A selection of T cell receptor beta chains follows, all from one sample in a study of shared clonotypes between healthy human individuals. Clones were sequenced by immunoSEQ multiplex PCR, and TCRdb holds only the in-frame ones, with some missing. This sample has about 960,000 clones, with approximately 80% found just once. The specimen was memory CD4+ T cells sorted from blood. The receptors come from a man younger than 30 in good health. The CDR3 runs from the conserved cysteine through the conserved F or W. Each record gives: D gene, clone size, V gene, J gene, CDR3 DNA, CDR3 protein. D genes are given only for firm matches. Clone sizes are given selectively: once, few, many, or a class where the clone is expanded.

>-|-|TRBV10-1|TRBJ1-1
TGCGCCAGCAGTGAAACCCCTAGGGACACTGAAGCTTTCTTT
CASSETPRDTEAFF
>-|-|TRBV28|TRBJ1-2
TGTGCCAGCAGTTTAATACAGGGCGGCTATGGCTACACCTTC
CASSLIQGGYGYTF
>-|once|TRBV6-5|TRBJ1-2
TGTGCCAGCAGTTTATTAGGGAACTATGGCTACACCTTC
CASSLLGNYGYTF
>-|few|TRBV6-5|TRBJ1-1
TGTGCCAGCAGTTACTCCCCCCGGAACACTGAAGCTTTCTTT
CASSYSPRNTEAFF
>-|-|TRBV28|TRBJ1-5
TGTGCCAGCATATCCGGGGGCTTAGGTCAGCCCCAGCATTTT
CASISGGLGQPQHF
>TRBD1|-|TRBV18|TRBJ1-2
TGTGCCAGCTCACCACCGAATAGGGGGCAGCATGGCTACACCTTC
CASSPPNRGQHGYTF
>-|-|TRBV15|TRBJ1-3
TGTGCCACCAGCAGAGACAGGGGAGACACCATATATTTT
CATSRDRGDTIYF
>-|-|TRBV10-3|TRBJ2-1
TGTGCCATCAGTGAGTCTGCGGGACAAAGGTCGGAGCAGTTCTTC
CAISESAGQRSEQFF
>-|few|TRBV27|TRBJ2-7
TGTGCCAGCAGCTCAAGATACCTAGGCAGACTCTACGAGCAGTACTTC
CASSSRYLGRLYEQYF
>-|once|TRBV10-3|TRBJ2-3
TGTGCCATCAGGCCGGGACCCACAGATACGCAGTATTTT
CAIRPGPTDTQYF
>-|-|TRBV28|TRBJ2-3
TGTGCCAGCAGTTTGCTAGCATCTAGCACAGATACGCAGTATTTT
CASSLLASSTDTQYF
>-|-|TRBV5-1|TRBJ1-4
TGCGCCAGCACCTATAATAGGCCTGCAACTAATGAAAAACTGTTTTTT
CASTYNRPATNEKLFF
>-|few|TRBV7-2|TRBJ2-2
TGTGCCAGCAGCTTGCGGGGAACCGTCGGGGAGCTGTTTTTT
CASSLRGTVGELFF
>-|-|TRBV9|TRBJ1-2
TGTGCCAGCAGCGCCGGACAGAGCTATGGCTACACCTTC
CASSAGQSYGYTF
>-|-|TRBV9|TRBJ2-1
TGTGCCAGCAGCGTAGACGGGGGCGCAGTAAATGAGCAGTTCTTC
CASSVDGGAVNEQFF
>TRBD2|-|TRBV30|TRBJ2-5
TGTGCCTGGAACCTAGCGGGAGGGGTCGAGACCCAGTACTTC
CAWNLAGGVETQYF
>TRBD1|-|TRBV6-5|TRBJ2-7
TGTGCCAGCAGTTCCGGCGGACAGGCCCGTTACGAGCAGTACTTC
CASSSGGQARYEQYF
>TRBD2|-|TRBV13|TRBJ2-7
TGTGCCAGCAGCCGTAGCGGGCCGGCTGGGCAGTACTTC
CASSRSGPAGQYF
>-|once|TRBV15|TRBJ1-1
TGTGCCACCAGCAGAGATCAGCAGTCAGCTTTCTTT
CATSRDQQSAFF
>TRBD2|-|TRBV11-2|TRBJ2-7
TGTGCCAGCAGCTTAATGGGGAGCGGGAGACTCTCCTACGAGCAGTACTTC
CASSLMGSGRLSYEQYF
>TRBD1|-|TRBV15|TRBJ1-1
TGTGCCACCAGCAGTGGGGGGGGGACAGGGCCATGGAACACTGAAGCTTTCTTT
CATSSGGGTGPWNTEAFF
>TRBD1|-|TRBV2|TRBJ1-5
TGTGCCAGCAGTAAACTTCTCCCCCGGACAGGGCTCTCTGATCAGCCCCAGCATTTT
CASSKLLPRTGLSDQPQHF
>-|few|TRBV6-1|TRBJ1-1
TGTGCCAGCAGGATGGAAAAACTAGCAGCTTTCTTT
CASRMEKLAAFF
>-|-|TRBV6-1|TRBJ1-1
TGTGCCAGCAGTGGGCGGAAGGGGGACACTGAAGCTTTCTTT
CASSGRKGDTEAFF
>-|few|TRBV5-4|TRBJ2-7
TGTGCCAGCAGCTTGGCCTCTGGCGGATCCTACGAGCAGTACTTC
CASSLASGGSYEQYF
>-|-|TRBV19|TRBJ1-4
TGTGCCAGTAGTATCAGGGTCCCGGAGGAAAAACTGTTTTTT
CASSIRVPEEKLFF
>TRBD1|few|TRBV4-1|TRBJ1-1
TGCGCCAGCAGCCAAGAAAGGACAGGGACTGAAGCTTTCTTT
CASSQERTGTEAFF